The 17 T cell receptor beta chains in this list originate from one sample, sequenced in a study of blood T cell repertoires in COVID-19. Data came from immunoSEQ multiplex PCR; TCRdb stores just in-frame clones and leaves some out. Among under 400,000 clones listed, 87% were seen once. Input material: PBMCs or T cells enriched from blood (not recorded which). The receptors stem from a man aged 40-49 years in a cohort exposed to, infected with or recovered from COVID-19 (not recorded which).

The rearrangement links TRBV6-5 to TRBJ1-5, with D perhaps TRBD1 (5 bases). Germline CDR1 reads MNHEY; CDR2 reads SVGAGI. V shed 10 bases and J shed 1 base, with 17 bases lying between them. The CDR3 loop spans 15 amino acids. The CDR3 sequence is CATEESGRSNQPQHF. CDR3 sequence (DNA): TGTGCCACCGAAGAATCAGGGAGGAGCAATCAGCCCCAGCATTTT.

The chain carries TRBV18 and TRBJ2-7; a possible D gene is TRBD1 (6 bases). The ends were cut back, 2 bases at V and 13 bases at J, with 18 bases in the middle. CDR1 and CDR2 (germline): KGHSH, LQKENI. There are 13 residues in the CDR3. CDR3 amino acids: CASSPSVLVRGYF. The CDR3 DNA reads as TGTGCCAGCTCACCAAGTGTCTTAGTCAGGGGATACTTC.

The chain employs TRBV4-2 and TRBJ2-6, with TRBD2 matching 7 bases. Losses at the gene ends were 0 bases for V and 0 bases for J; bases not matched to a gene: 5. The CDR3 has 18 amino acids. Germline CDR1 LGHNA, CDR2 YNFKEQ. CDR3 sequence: CASSQDLAAASGANVLTF. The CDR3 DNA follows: TGTGCCAGCAGCCAAGATCTAGCGGCCGCCTCTGGGGCCAACGTCCTGACTTTC.

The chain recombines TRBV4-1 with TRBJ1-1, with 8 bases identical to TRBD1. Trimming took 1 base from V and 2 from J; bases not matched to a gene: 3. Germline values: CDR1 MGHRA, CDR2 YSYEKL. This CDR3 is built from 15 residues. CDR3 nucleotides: TGCGCCAGCAGCCAAGGGGACAGGACCAACACTGAAGCTTTCTTT. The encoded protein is CASSQGDRTNTEAFF.

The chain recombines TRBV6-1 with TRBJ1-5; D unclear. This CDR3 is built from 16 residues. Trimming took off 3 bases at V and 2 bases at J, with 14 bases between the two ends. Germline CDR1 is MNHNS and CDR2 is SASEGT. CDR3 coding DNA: TGTGCCAGCAGTGAGGATTACGGGGTAGGCAATCAGCCCCAGCATTTT. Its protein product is CASSEDYGVGNQPQHF.

The CDR3 region has the DNA TGTGCCAGCAGCTCCTGGACTAGCGGGAGTATGAGGAGGGAGACCCAGTACTTC. Amino acid sequence: CASSSWTSGSMRRETQYF. This rearrangement joins TRBV5-8 to TRBJ2-5; TRBD2 aligns across 13 bases. V gave up 3 bases and J gave up 5 bases; unmatched junction bases: 13. The CDR3 runs 18 residues. Per germline, CDR1 SGHTS and CDR2 YDEGEE.

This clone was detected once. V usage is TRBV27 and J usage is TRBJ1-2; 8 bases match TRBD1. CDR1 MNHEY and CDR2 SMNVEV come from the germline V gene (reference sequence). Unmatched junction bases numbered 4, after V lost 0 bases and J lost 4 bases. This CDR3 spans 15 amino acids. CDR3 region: CASSLSAGGPYGYTF. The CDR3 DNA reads TGTGCCAGCAGTTTATCGGCAGGGGGCCCCTATGGCTACACCTTC.

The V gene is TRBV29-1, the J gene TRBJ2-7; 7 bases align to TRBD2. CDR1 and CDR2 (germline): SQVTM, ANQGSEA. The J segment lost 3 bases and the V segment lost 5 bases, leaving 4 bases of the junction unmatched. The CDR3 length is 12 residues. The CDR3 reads CSVKRDGYEQYF. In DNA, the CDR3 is TGCAGCGTTAAGCGGGACGGCTACGAGCAGTACTTC.

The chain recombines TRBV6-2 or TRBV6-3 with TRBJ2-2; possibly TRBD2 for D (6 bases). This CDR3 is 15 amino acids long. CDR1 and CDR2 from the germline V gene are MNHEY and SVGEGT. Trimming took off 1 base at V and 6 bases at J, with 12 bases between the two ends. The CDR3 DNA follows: TGTGCCAGCAGTTACTTGGGGGGATCCCCCGGGGAGCTGTTTTTT. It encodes CASSYLGGSPGELFF.

The CDR3, as DNA: TGTGCCAGCAGCCAAGTACCGGGACAGGGGTATTTCTCTAATGAAAAACTGTTTTTT. Translation gives CASSQVPGQGYFSNEKLFF. V usage is TRBV3-1 (or the pseudogene TRBV3-2) and J usage is TRBJ1-4, with TRBD1 identical over 10 bases. The CDR3 is made up of 19 amino acids. V shed 1 base, J shed 3 bases, and the junction held 11 bases outside the gene matches. CDR1 is LGHDT, CDR2 YNNKEL, per germline (reference sequence).

The chain's CDR3 is CASSSDRGGGNTIYF. The CDR3 bases are TGTGCCAGCAGCTCGGACAGGGGAGGTGGAAACACCATATATTTT. The chain uses TRBV11-2 and TRBJ1-3; the match to TRBD1 covers 9 bases. The trim removed 4 bases at V and 3 bases at J, leaving 4 bases unmatched. This CDR3 is built from 15 residues. Germline values: CDR1 SGHAT, CDR2 FQNNGV.

The CDR3, as DNA: TGTGCCAGCAGCTTGGGGACTGGCTCTGGGGCCAACGTCCTGACTTTC. Residues: CASSLGTGSGANVLTF. The V gene is TRBV5-4, the J gene TRBJ2-6; a possible D gene is TRBD2 (5 bases). V gave up 0 bases and J gave up 0 bases, with 7 bases separating them. The CDR3 is 16 residues long. From germline, CDR1 is SGHNT and CDR2 YYREEE (reference sequence).

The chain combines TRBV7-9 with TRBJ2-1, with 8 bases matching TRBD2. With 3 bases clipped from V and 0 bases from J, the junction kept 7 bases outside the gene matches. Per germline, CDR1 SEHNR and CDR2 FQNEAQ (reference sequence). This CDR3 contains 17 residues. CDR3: CASSLGLAGSSYNEQFF. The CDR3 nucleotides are TGTGCCAGCAGCTTGGGGCTAGCGGGTAGCTCCTACAATGAGCAGTTCTTC.

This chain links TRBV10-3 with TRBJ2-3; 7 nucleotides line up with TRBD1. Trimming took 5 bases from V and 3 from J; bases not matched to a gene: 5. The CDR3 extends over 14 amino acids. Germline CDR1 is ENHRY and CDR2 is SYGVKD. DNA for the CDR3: TGTGCCATCAGTTCCGGGACAGCAACAGATACGCAGTATTTT. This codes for CAISSGTATDTQYF.

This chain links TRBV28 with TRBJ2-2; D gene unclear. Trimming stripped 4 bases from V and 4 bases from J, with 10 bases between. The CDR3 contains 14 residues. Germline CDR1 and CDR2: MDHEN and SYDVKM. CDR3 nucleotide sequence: TGTGCCAGCAGTTACCCGGGTAGCACCGGGGAGCTGTTTTTT. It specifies CASSYPGSTGELFF.

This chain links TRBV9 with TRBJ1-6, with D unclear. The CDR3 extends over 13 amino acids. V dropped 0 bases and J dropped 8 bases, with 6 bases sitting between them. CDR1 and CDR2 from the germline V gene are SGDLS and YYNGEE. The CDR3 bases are TGTGCCAGCAGCGTAGGGGAGGATTCACCCCTCCACTTT. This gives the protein CASSVGEDSPLHF.

The CDR3 DNA follows: TGTGCCAGCAGCCCAGCGGGAGTGGCAGATACGCAGTATTTT. Its translation: CASSPAGVADTQYF. V gene TRBV4-2 combines with J gene TRBJ2-3; TRBD2 agrees at 8 bases. With 4 bases clipped from V and 4 bases from J, the junction kept 4 bases outside the gene matches. The CDR3 runs to 14 residues. The germline CDR1 and CDR2 sequences are LGHNA and YNFKEQ.